One and the same sample provided the 9 T cell receptor beta chains below, sequenced in a study of cytomegalovirus exposure and HLA in healthy donors. The PCR made use of 60 Vbeta and 13 Jbeta primers. Using immunoSEQ multiplex PCR, the repertoire was profiled, and TCRdb retains in-frame clones only, with some absent. The sample includes some 130,000 clones, about three quarters of them seen just once. Sample: PBMCs. The receptor set was obtained from a human donor in good health.

V and J are TRBV27 and TRBJ1-5, with TRBD1 matching 9 bases. The CDR3 has 15 amino acids. With 6 bases clipped from V and 5 bases from J, the junction kept 8 bases outside the gene matches. The germline gives CDR1 MNHEY, CDR2 SMNVEV (reference sequence). This CDR3 reads CASRMTGTGYQPQHF. For the CDR3, the DNA is TGTGCCAGCAGGATGACAGGGACAGGGTATCAGCCCCAGCATTTT.

V is TRBV27 and J is TRBJ2-7, with 7 bases that match TRBD1. V was pared by 10 bases and J by 1 base, with 31 bases of the junction left unmatched. CDR1 and CDR2 (germline): MNHEY, SMNVEV (reference sequence). The CDR3 totals 21 residues. In nucleotides, the CDR3 is TGTGCCACCCTGCCTACGAAGTATTTTCCAATTCAGGGGGAAATTTCCTACGAGCAGTACTTC. It encodes CATLPTKYFPIQGEISYEQYF.

The chain employs TRBV5-1 and TRBJ2-1, with 7 bases lining up with TRBD2. The CDR3 covers 16 residues. The V gene's germline CDR1 is SGHRS and CDR2 YFSETQ. V shed 3 bases and J 4 bases; nucleotides not matched to a gene: 10. The CDR3 DNA is TGCGCCAGCAGCTGGGATTCGGGGACTAAATACAATGAGCAGTTCTTC. The encoded protein is CASSWDSGTKYNEQFF.

J is TRBJ2-5 and V is TRBV9; 12 nucleotides line up with TRBD2. The J call may be incorrect, as the DNA end agrees better with TRBJ2-7. The germline V gene encodes CDR1 SGDLS and CDR2 YYNGEE. CDR3 length: 16 residues. CDR3 loop: CASSGLAGVPRDEQYF. As DNA, the CDR3 is TGTGCCAGCAGCGGACTAGCGGGAGTCCCTAGGGACGAGCAGTACTTC.

The V gene is TRBV6-1, the J gene TRBJ1-1, with TRBD1 identical over 8 bases. This CDR3 comprises 12 residues. Germline values: CDR1 MNHNS, CDR2 SASEGT. Unmatched junction bases numbered 4, after V lost 6 bases and J lost 7 bases. CDR3: CASRRTGSEAFF. The CDR3 DNA follows: TGTGCCAGCAGACGGACAGGGAGTGAAGCTTTCTTT.

The count of this clone is one. The V gene is TRBV9, the J gene TRBJ2-3, with D possibly being TRBD1 (5 bases). Germline V gives CDR1 SGDLS, CDR2 YYNGEE. This CDR3 contains 17 residues. V dropped 0 bases and J dropped 2 bases, with 16 bases sitting between them. The CDR3 nucleotides read TGTGCCAGCAGCGTAGATCCTTGGACATATCTCACAGATACGCAGTATTTT. Residues: CASSVDPWTYLTDTQYF.

The chain uses TRBV9 and TRBJ2-3; D is undetermined. Per germline, CDR1 SGDLS and CDR2 YYNGEE. V lost 4 bases and J 1 base, leaving 10 bases between the germline ends. The CDR3 has 14 residues. The DNA of the CDR3 is TGTGCCAGCAGCTCCGGGTTGGGCACAGATACGCAGTATTTT. It codes for CASSSGLGTDTQYF.

The chain links TRBV9 to TRBJ2-3, with no clear D. V was trimmed by 3 bases and J by 8 bases, leaving 7 bases between them. Germline CDR1 reads SGDLS; CDR2 reads YYNGEE. The CDR3 spans 11 residues. Here the CDR3 reads CASSAASTQYF. For the CDR3, the DNA is TGTGCCAGCAGCGCCGCCAGTACGCAGTATTTT.

This chain connects TRBV7-6 to TRBJ2-1; D ambiguous. There are 12 residues in the CDR3. Per the germline V gene, CDR1 is SGHVS and CDR2 is FNYEAQ. The V end was cut by 5 bases, the J end by 3 bases, with 5 bases between. CDR3 sequence: CASSAVYNEQFF. The CDR3 coding sequence is TGTGCCAGCAGCGCAGTCTACAATGAGCAGTTCTTC.